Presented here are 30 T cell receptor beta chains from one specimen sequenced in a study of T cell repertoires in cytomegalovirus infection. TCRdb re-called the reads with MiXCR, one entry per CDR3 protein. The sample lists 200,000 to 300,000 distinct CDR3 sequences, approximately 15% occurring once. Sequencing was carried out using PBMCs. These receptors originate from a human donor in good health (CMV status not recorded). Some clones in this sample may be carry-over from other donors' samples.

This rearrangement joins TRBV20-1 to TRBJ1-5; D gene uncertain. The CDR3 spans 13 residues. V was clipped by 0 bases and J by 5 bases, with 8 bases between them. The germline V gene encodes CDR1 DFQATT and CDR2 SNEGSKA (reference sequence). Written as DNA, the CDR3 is TGCAGTGCTAGAGAGGCCGTTTATCAGCCCCAGCATTTT. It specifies CSAREAVYQPQHF.

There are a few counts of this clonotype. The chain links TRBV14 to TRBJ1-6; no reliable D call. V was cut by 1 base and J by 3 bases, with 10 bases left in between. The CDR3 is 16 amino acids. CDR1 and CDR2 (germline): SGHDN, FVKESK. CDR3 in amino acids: CASSQARPNYNSPLHF. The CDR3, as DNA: TGTGCCAGCAGCCAAGCCAGGCCAAACTATAATTCACCCCTCCACTTT.

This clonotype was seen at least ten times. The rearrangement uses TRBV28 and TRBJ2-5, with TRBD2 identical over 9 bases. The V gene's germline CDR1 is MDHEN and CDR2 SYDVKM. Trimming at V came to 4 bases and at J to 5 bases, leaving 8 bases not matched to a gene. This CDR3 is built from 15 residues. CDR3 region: CASSSAGGVRETQYF. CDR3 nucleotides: TGTGCCAGCAGTTCCGCGGGAGGGGTGAGGGAGACCCAGTACTTC. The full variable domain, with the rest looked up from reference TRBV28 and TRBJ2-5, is DVKVTQSSRYLVKRTGEKVFLECVQDMDHENMFWYRQDPGLGLRLIYFSYDVKMKEKGDIPEGYSVSREKKERFSLILESASTNQTSMYLCASSSAGGVRETQYFGPGTRLLVL.

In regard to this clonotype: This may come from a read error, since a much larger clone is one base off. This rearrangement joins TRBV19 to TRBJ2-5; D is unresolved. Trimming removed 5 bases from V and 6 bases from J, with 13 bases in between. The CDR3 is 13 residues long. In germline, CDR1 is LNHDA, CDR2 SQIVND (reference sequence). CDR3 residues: CASSETAGKTQYF. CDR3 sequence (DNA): TGTGCCAGTAGTGAGACGGCTGGGAAGACCCAGTACTTC.

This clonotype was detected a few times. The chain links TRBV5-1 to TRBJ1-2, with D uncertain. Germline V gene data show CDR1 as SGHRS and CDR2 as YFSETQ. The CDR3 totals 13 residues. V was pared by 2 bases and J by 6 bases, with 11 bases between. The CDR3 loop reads CASSFLGSDGYTF. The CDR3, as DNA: TGCGCCAGCAGCTTTTTAGGGTCGGATGGCTACACCTTC.

The CDR3 loop reads CASSENRDRGDQSTEAFF. The DNA of the CDR3 is TGTGCCAGCAGTGAAAACAGGGACAGGGGTGATCAAAGCACTGAAGCTTTCTTT. The chain links TRBV2 to TRBJ1-1; TRBD1 agrees at 10 bases. Germline-derived CDR1 and CDR2 are SNHLY and FYNNEI. Unmatched junction bases numbered 13, after V lost 2 bases and J lost 4 bases. This CDR3 contains 18 residues. Full variable domain (rest looked up from reference TRBV2 and TRBJ1-1): EPEVTQTPSHQVTQMGQEVILRCVPISNHLYFYWYRQILGQKVEFLVSFYNNEISEKSEIFDDQFSVERPDGSNFTLKIRSTKLEDSAMYFCASSENRDRGDQSTEAFFGQGTRLTVV.

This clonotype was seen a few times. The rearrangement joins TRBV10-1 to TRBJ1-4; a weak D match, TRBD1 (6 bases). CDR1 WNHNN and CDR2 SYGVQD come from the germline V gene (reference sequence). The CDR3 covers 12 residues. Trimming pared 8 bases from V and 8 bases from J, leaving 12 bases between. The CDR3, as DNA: TGCGCCAGCCTTAACAGGGACGAAAAACTGTTTTTT. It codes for CASLNRDEKLFF.

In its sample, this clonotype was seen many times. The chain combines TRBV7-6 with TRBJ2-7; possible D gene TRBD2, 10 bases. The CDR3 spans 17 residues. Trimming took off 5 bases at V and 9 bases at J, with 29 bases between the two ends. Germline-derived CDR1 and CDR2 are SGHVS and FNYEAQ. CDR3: CASSHRTGETSGVRQYF. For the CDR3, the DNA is TGTGCCAGCAGCCACAGGACAGGGGAAACTAGCGGGGTAAGGCAGTACTTC. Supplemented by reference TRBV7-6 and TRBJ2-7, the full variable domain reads GAGVSQSPRYKVTKRGQDVALRCDPISGHVSLYWYRQALGQGPEFLTYFNYEAQQDKSGLPNDRFSAERPEGSISTLTIQRTEQRDSAMYRCASSHRTGETSGVRQYFGPGTRLTVT.

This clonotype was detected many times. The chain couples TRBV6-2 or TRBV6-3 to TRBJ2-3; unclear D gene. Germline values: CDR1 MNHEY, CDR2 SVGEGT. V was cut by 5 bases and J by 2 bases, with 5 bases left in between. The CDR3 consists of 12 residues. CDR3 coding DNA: TGTGCCAGCAGTACTAACACAGATACGCAGTATTTT. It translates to CASSTNTDTQYF.

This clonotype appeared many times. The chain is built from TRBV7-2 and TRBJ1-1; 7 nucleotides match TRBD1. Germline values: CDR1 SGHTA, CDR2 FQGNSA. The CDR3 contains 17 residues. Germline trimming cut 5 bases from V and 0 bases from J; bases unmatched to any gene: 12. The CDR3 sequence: CASSPQQGRGLNTEAFF. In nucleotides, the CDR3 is TGTGCCAGCAGCCCACAACAGGGGAGGGGCCTGAACACTGAAGCTTTCTTT. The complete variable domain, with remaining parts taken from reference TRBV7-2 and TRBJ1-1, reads GAGVSQSPSNKVTEKGKDVELRCDPISGHTALYWYRQSLGQGLEFLIYFQGNSAPDKSGLPSDRFSAERTGGSVSTLTIQRTQQEDSAVYLCASSPQQGRGLNTEAFFGQGTRLTVV.

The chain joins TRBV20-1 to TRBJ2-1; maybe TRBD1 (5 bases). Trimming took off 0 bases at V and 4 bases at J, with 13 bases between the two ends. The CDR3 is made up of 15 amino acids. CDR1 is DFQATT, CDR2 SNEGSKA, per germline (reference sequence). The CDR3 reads CSARDPVTVYNEQFF. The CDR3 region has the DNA TGCAGTGCTAGAGATCCGGTGACAGTATACAATGAGCAGTTCTTC.

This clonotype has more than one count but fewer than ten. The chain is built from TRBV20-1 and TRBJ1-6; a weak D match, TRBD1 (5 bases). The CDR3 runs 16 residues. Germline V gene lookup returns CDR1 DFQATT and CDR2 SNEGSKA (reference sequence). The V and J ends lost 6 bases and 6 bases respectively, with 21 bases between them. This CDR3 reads CSASLQGSGFNSPLHF. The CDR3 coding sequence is TGCAGTGCCTCACTGCAGGGCAGCGGGTTTAATTCACCCCTCCACTTT.

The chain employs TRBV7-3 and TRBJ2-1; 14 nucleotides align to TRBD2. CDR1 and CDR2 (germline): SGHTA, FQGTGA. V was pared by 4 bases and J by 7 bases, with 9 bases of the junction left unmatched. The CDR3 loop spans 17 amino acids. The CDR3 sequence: CASSSMEGLAGVNEQFF. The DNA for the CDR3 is TGTGCCAGCAGCTCCATGGAGGGACTAGCGGGAGTAAATGAGCAGTTCTTC.

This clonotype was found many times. Here the CDR3 reads CASSLFTFTGELFF. CDR3 nucleotides: TGTGCCAGCAGTTTATTTACATTCACCGGGGAGCTGTTTTTT. This chain links TRBV27 with TRBJ2-2; D remains unclear. CDR3 length equals 14 residues. Germline assignment: CDR1 MNHEY and CDR2 SMNVEV (reference sequence). Trimming took 1 base from V and 4 from J, leaving 7 bases between them.

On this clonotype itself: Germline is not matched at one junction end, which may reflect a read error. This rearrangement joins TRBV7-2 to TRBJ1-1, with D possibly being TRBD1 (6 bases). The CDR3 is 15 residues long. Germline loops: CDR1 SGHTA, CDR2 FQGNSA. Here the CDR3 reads CASRPNTGQNTEAFF. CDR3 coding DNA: TGTGCCAGCCGCCCTAACACCGGACAGAACACTGAAGCTTTTTTT. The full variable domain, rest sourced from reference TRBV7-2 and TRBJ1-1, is GAGVSQSPSNKVTEKGKDVELRCDPISGHTALYWYRQSLGQGLEFLIYFQGNSAPDKSGLPSDRFSAERTGGSVSTLTIQRTQQEDSAVYLCASRPNTGQNTEAFFGQGTRLTVV.

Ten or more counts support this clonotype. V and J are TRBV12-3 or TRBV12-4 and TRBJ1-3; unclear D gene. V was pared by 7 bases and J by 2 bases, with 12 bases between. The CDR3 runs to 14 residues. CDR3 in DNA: TGTGCCAGCATTCCAAGGCAGACTGGAAACACCATATATTTT. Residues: CASIPRQTGNTIYF.

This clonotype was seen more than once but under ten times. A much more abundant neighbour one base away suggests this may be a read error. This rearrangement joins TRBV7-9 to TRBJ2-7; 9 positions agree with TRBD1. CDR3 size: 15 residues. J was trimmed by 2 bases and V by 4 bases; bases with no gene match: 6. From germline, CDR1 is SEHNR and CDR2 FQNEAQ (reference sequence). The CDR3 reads CASSSGRDRAYEQYF. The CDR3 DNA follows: TGTGCCAGCAGCTCGGGCCGGGACAGGGCCTACGAGCAGTACTTC.

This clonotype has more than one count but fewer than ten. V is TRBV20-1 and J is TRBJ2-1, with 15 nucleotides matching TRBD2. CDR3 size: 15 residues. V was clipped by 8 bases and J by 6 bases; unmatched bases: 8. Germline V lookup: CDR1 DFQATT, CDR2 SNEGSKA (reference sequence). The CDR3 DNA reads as TGCAGTACACCGACGGGACTAGCGGGGGGCAATGAGCAGTTCTTC. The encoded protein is CSTPTGLAGGNEQFF.

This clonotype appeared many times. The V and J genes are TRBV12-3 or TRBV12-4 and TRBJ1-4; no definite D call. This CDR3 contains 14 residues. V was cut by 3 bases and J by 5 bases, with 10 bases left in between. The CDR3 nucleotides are TGTGCCAGCAGTTTGCCCGGGGAGAATGAAAAACTGTTTTTT. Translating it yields CASSLPGENEKLFF.

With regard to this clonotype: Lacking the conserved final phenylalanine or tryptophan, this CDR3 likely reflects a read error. The CDR3 sequence is CSARGQGGSRTYNEQFL. CDR3 sequence (DNA): TGCAGTGCTAGAGGTCAGGGGGGTTCTCGGACCTACAATGAGCAGTTCCTC. The chain carries TRBV20-1 and TRBJ2-1; D is perhaps TRBD1 (7 bases). With 1 base removed from V and 2 bases from J, the gap between germline ends came to 18 bases. CDR1 is DFQATT, CDR2 SNEGSKA, per germline (reference sequence). The CDR3 is 17 residues long.

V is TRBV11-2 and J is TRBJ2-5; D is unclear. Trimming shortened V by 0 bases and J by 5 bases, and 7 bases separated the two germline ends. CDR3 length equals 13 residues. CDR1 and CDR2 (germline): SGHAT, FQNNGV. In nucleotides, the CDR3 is TGTGCCAGCAGCTTAGAAGGGTTCGAGACCCAGTACTTC. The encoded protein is CASSLEGFETQYF. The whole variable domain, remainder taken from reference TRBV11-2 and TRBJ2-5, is EAGVAQSPRYKIIEKRQSVAFWCNPISGHATLYWYQQILGQGPKLLIQFQNNGVVDDSQLPKDRFSAERLKGVDSTLKIQPAKLEDSAVYLCASSLEGFETQYFGPGTRLLVL.

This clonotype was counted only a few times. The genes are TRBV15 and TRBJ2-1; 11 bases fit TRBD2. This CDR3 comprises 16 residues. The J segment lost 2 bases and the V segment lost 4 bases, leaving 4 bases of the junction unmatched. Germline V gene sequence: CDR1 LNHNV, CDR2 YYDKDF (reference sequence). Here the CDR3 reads CATSTQTSGTYNEQFF. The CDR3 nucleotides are TGTGCCACCAGCACACAGACTAGCGGGACCTACAATGAGCAGTTCTTC. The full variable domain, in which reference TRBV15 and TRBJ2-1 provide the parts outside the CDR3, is DAMVIQNPRYQVTQFGKPVTLSCSQTLNHNVMYWYQQKSSQAPKLLFHYYDKDFNNEADTPDNFQSRRPNTSFCFLDIRSPGLGDTAMYLCATSTQTSGTYNEQFFGPGTRLTVL.

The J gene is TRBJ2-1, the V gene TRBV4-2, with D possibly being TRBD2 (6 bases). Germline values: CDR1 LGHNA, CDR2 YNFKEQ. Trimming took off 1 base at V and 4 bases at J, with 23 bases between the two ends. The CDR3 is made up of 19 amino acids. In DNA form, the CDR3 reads TGTGCCAGCAGCCAAGCCCAAACCTCGACGGGCGGGATTTACAATGAGCAGTTCTTC. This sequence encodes CASSQAQTSTGGIYNEQFF.

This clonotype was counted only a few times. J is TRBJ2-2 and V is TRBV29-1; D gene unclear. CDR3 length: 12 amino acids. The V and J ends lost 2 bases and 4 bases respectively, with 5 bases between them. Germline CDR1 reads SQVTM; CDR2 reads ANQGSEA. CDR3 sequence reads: CSVETSTGELFF. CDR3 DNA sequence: TGCAGCGTTGAAACTTCCACCGGGGAGCTGTTTTTT.

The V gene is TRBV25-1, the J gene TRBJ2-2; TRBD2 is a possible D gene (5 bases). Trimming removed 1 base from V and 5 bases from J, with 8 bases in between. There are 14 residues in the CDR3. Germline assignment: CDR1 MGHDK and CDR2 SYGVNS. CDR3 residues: CASSEFRGTGELFF. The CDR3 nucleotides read TGTGCCAGCAGTGAATTTCGAGGGACCGGGGAGCTGTTTTTT.

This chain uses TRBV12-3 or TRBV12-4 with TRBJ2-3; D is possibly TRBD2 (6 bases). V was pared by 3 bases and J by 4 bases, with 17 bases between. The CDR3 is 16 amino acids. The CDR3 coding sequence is TGTGCCAGCAGTTTCCAACGGGGGACCTCGTCAGATACGCAGTATTTT. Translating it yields CASSFQRGTSSDTQYF.

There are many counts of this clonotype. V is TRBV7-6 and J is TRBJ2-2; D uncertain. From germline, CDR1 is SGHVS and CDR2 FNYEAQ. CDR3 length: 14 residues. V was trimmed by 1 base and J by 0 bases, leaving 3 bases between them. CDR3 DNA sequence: TGTGCCAGCAGCTTAGGCGCGAACACCGGGGAGCTGTTTTTT. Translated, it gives CASSLGANTGELFF.

CDR3 amino acids: CASSQVFEGYNEQFF. The CDR3 nucleotides are TGCGCCAGCAGCCAAGTTTTTGAGGGGTACAATGAGCAGTTCTTC. The chain combines TRBV4-1 with TRBJ2-1; possibly TRBD1 or TRBD2 for D (5 bases each). The V gene's germline CDR1 is MGHRA and CDR2 YSYEKL. This CDR3 is built from 15 residues. V dropped 1 base and J dropped 4 bases, with 11 bases sitting between them.

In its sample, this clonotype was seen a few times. The CDR3 DNA follows: TGTGCCAGCAGCCGAGATACAGTACGAGGAATCTACGAGCAGTACTTC. The encoded protein is CASSRDTVRGIYEQYF. This chain connects TRBV6-5 to TRBJ2-7; D is undetermined. V dropped 6 bases and J dropped 3 bases, with 21 bases sitting between them. The V gene's germline CDR1 is MNHEY and CDR2 SVGAGI. CDR3 length equals 16 residues.

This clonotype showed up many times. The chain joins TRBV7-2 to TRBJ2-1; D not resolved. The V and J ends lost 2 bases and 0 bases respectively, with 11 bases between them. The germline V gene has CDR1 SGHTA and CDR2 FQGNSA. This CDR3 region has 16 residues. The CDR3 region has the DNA TGTGCCAGCAGCTTATCTGTGTCTAGCTCCTACAATGAGCAGTTCTTC. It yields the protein CASSLSVSSSYNEQFF.